The 13 T cell receptor beta chains reported below all come from one sample, sequenced in a study of control samples from healthy donors and cancer patients (dated by TCRdb to 2019 to 2021). Libraries were built with the immunoSEQ multiplex PCR assay. As stored in TCRdb, this immuneACCESS dataset retains in-frame rearrangements with V and J assigned. A fraction of the clones does not appear; measured against another copy, unresolved V genes explain less than half of the discrepancy, and the remainder lacks a known reason. The sample table holds approximately 79,000 clones, of which about 91% were seen once. Under 7.5% of the sample belongs to the ten largest clones. The sample was blood. These receptors all come from a man between 50 and 59 years old in good health.

The count of this clone is one. J is TRBJ2-1 and V is TRBV7-2; D may be TRBD1 (6 bases). V lost 1 base and J lost 5, with 15 bases in between. Germline CDR1 is SGHTA and CDR2 is FQGNSA. This CDR3 is 16 amino acids long. Here the CDR3 reads CASSLVGAGVDNEQFF. In DNA, the CDR3 is TGTGCCAGCAGCTTAGTTGGGGCAGGGGTGGACAATGAGCAGTTCTTC.

The CDR3 coding sequence is TGTGCCAGCAGTGAAGAGGGAGTTAATCAGCCCCAGCATTTT. Protein product: CASSEEGVNQPQHF. The V call is TRBV2, the J call TRBJ1-5; D gene uncertain. The V end was cut by 1 base, the J end by 4 bases, with 8 bases between. Germline lookup yields CDR1 SNHLY and CDR2 FYNNEI. The CDR3 is 14 amino acids.

The chain links TRBV3-1 (or the pseudogene TRBV3-2) to TRBJ1-1; weak D call: TRBD1 (5 bases). Germline values: CDR1 LGHDT, CDR2 YNNKEL (reference sequence). The CDR3 consists of 13 residues. Trimming pared 1 base from V and 6 bases from J, leaving 9 bases between. The DNA of the CDR3 is TGTGCCAGCAGCCAAGTAAGGGGCGCTGAAGCTTTCTTT. It yields the protein CASSQVRGAEAFF.

The chain combines TRBV5-1 with TRBJ2-4, with TRBD1 matching over 7 bases. The CDR3 has 18 residues. The germline CDR1 and CDR2 sequences are SGHRS and YFSETQ. V shed 0 bases, J shed 0 bases, and the junction held 9 bases outside the gene matches. CDR3 DNA: TGCGCCAGCAGCTTGGCTGGACAGGTTGACCTAGCCAAAAACATTCAGTACTTC. Its protein product is CASSLAGQVDLAKNIQYF.

The chain uses TRBV7-2 and TRBJ2-3, with D perhaps TRBD1 (6 bases). The V and J ends lost 4 bases and 0 bases respectively, with 11 bases between them. The CDR3 contains 15 residues. CDR1 and CDR2 from the germline V gene are SGHTA and FQGNSA. The CDR3 DNA reads as TGTGCCAGCAGCTACTGGACAGTTAGCACAGATACGCAGTATTTT. It is translated as CASSYWTVSTDTQYF.

The CDR3 DNA reads as TGTGCCAGCAGCTTAAGACAGGGTTCAGAAAAACTGTTTTTT. It encodes CASSLRQGSEKLFF. The chain couples TRBV7-9 to TRBJ1-4; TRBD1 agrees at 7 bases. The CDR3 runs 14 residues. The V and J ends lost 2 bases and 8 bases, in that order; junction bases with no gene match: 5. The V gene's germline CDR1 is SEHNR and CDR2 FQNEAQ (reference sequence).

The chain employs TRBV7-3 and TRBJ1-1; the D gene is possibly TRBD1 (5 bases). Looked up from germline, CDR1 is SGHTA and CDR2 is FQGTGA. Between the trimmed V and J ends, which lost 0 bases and 11 bases, there was a span of 13 bases. The length of the CDR3 is 13 residues. The CDR3 nucleotides are TGTGCCAGCAGCTTAACGTGGGGGGATGTGGCTTTCTTT. This sequence encodes CASSLTWGDVAFF.

The genes are TRBV6-2 or TRBV6-3 and TRBJ2-7, with D maybe TRBD2 (7 bases). The V end lost 2 bases, the J end lost 2 bases, and 10 bases lay between the germline ends. In germline, CDR1 is MNHEY, CDR2 SVGEGT. The CDR3 runs 14 residues. The CDR3 is CASSYIGGAYEQYF. CDR3 bases: TGTGCCAGCAGTTACATAGGGGGGGCCTACGAGCAGTACTTC.

V gene TRBV5-1 combines with J gene TRBJ2-2, with a tentative D call TRBD2 (5 bases). The V gene's germline CDR1 is SGHRS and CDR2 YFSETQ. V gave up 4 bases and J gave up 8 bases, with 15 bases separating them. This CDR3 region has 14 residues. The chain's CDR3 is CASSPEALRGELFF. In nucleotides, the CDR3 is TGCGCCAGCAGCCCGGAGGCTCTCCGGGGGGAGCTGTTTTTT.

This chain uses TRBV11-3 with TRBJ2-3; 15 positions agree with TRBD2. With V trimmed by 5 bases and J by 0 bases, 6 bases remained unmatched. Germline lookup yields CDR1 SGHNT and CDR2 YENEEA. This CDR3 spans 18 amino acids. Written as DNA, the CDR3 is TGTGCCAGCAGCGCGGGGACTAGCGGGGGGATTAGCACAGATACGCAGTATTTT. It codes for CASSAGTSGGISTDTQYF.

A single count supports this clone. This sequence joins TRBV24-1 and TRBJ2-7; 7 bases align to TRBD1. CDR3 length: 16 amino acids. The germline V gene has CDR1 KGHDR and CDR2 SFDVKD. V dropped 3 bases and J dropped 5; count of bases not matched to a gene: 12. The CDR3 coding sequence is TGTGCCACCAGTGATCCGAGGGGACACAGGGGCAACGAGCAGTACTTC. It translates to CATSDPRGHRGNEQYF.

This clone was seen just once. The chain carries TRBV14 and TRBJ2-5, with D possibly being TRBD2 (6 bases). The CDR3 covers 17 residues. Germline V gene sequence: CDR1 SGHDN, CDR2 FVKESK. V shed 4 bases and J shed 1 base, with 19 bases lying between them. The CDR3 DNA reads as TGTGCCAGCAGCCCCCCCACCGGGACTGAGATCCAAGAGACCCAGTACTTC. Its protein product is CASSPPTGTEIQETQYF.

The chain employs TRBV10-3 and TRBJ1-6; D call uncertain. Deletions cut 5 bases from V and 7 bases from J, with 18 bases between. Per the germline V gene, CDR1 is ENHRY and CDR2 is SYGVKD. The CDR3 is 16 amino acids. In nucleotides, the CDR3 is TGTGCCATCAGTCAAATCGGACCGGCAGAAAATTCACCCCTCCACTTT. The encoded protein is CAISQIGPAENSPLHF.